This T cell receptor (beta chain) was sequenced for a study of identifying expanded T cells in peripheral blood. General study results and limits: Variance in clone template counts between approximately 2-week samples significantly increased with total template count across all healthy donors.

As concerns this clone: Its antigen is not identified.

Sequencing used immunoSEQ multiplex PCR; TCRdb keeps in-frame clones, though not all of them. The sample yields around 120,000 clones, 86% seen once. V trimming: 4 bases; J trimming: 11 bases; junction bases outside the gene matches: 8. From germline, CDR1 is GTSNPN and CDR2 SVGIG (reference sequence). This CDR3 region has 12 residues. This receptor was obtained from a person aged 18 to 70 in good health. The rearrangement joins TRBV30 to TRBJ1-1; TRBD1 agrees at 9 bases. Input material: blood. The CDR3 here is CAWITTGGSAFF. The CDR3 DNA reads as TGTGCCTGGATCACGACAGGGGGTTCGGCTTTCTTT.